This TCR beta chain stems from a study of blood T cell repertoires in COVID-19. Study-level background: The United States, Italy and Spain were the sources of the acute and convalescent COVID-19 samples. The cDNA or gDNA used as material had been derived from T cells, B-cell-depleted T cells, or PBMCs.

In the study's own analysis: The assay estimated nucleated cells by amplifying reference gene primers. Profiled with immunoSEQ multiplex PCR; TCRdb holds only in-frame clones, not every one. V, J and clone size are those of that table, while D and trimming were read from the DNA. Seen here are 100,000 to 150,000 clones, around four fifths observed once, and the top ten hold more than 5.5%. This CDR3 comprises 16 residues. Germline V gene sequence: CDR1 SGDLS, CDR2 YYNGEE. The V and J ends lost 0 bases and 3 bases respectively, with 13 bases between them. The gene calls are TRBV9 and TRBJ1-3, with TRBD1 as a possible D gene (5 bases). The material sequenced was peripheral blood. The clonotype was recovered from a man aged 60-69 years with acute or convalescent COVID-19. Here the CDR3 DNA reads TGTGCCAGCAGCGTAGCTGGAGGGGAGCGTGGAAACACCATATATTTT. The encoded protein is CASSVAGGERGNTIYF. The whole variable domain, remainder taken from reference TRBV9 and TRBJ1-3, is DSGVTQTPKHLITATGQRVTLRCSPRSGDLSVYWYQQSLDQGLQFLIQYYNGEERAKGNILERFSAQQFPDLHSELNLSSLELGDSALYFCASSVAGGERGNTIYFGEGSWLTVV.